This T cell receptor (beta chain) was captured by sequencing in a study of CD8+ T cells in alopecia areata. Across the study: Dosing spanned 6 to 18 months on tofacitinib, then 6 months off drug.

Treatment of the sample: oral pan-JAK inhibitor, 5-10 mg twice daily. Peripheral blood, together with lesional scalp punch biopsies, was collected from alopecia areata patients. The germline V gene has CDR1 LGHNA and CDR2 YSLEER. Deletions cut 5 bases from V and 2 bases from J, with 17 bases between. The CDR3 contains 16 residues. The sequencing template was cDNA reverse transcribed from extracted RNA. Assay: immunoSEQ multiplex PCR; the TCRdb copy retains only in-frame clones and omits some. The sample holds around 86,000 clones, approximately 70% seen once. The chain couples TRBV4-3 to TRBJ2-3; D uncertain. The TCR was taken from a human donor with alopecia areata. The sample consisted of CD8+ T cells sorted from blood, taken at week 44, from a patient treated with tofacitinib. As DNA, the CDR3 is TGCGCCAGCAGCGCATCCCGCCCCGGTAACACAGATACGCAGTATTTT. Translating gives CASSASRPGNTDTQYF.